This entry is about one T cell receptor beta chain. No antigen is known for it. Trimming took 7 bases from V and 4 from J; bases not matched to a gene: 10. The CDR3 is 16 amino acids. The data belong to a study of T cell repertoires in cytomegalovirus infection. TCRdb reprocessed the reads with MiXCR, giving one entry per CDR3 protein. The data contain 800,000 to 950,000 distinct CDR3 sequences, 30% to 35% of them singletons. Study outcomes and limitations: HLA-C-restricted CMV clonotypes gave the most frequent clonotype in two of eight donors.

The J gene is TRBJ2-2, the V gene TRBV7-1; 9 nucleotides align to TRBD1. TRBV7-1 is labeled an ORF, and its function is uncertain. Here the sequenced sample was cultured CD8+ T cells from PBMCs, taken from culture after CMV antigen stimulation. This clonotype was obtained from a human donor in good health (CMV status not recorded). Some clones in this sample may be carry-over from other donors' samples. CDR3 in amino acids: CASTTGQGLSTGELFF. The DNA for the CDR3 is TGTGCCAGCACCACGGGACAGGGCCTGAGCACCGGGGAGCTGTTTTTT.